Listed here are 27 T cell receptor beta chains from one sample, sequenced in a study of cytomegalovirus exposure and HLA in healthy donors. Primers included in the PCR were 60 Vbeta and 13 Jbeta primers. Generated by immunoSEQ multiplex PCR, the TCRdb table keeps only in-frame clones and is missing some. Of around 97,000 clones in the sample, roughly three quarters were seen once. The sequencing input was PBMCs. These TCRs come from a man aged 50 to 60 in good health and CMV-seropositive.

This chain connects TRBV7-7 to TRBJ2-7, with 10 nucleotides matching TRBD1. The CDR3 is 18 amino acids. The J segment lost 0 bases and the V segment lost 1 base, leaving 9 bases of the junction unmatched. The germline V gene has CDR1 SSHAT and CDR2 FNYEAQ (reference sequence). This chain's CDR3 is CASSLDRRTGGSSYEQYF. The CDR3 DNA follows: TGTGCCAGCAGCTTAGATAGGCGGACAGGGGGGAGCTCCTACGAGCAGTACTTC.

The chain recombines TRBV28 with TRBJ2-3; TRBD2 matches at 9 bases. CDR3 length: 15 residues. V lost 2 bases, J lost 5 bases, and 5 bases stayed unmatched. Germline V gene lookup returns CDR1 MDHEN and CDR2 SYDVKM. CDR3 DNA sequence: TGTGCCAGCAGTTTAGCGGGAGGGCCGGTAGATACGCAGTATTTT. Protein: CASSLAGGPVDTQYF.

This chain links TRBV4-2 with TRBJ2-7, with a possible D match to TRBD2 (6 bases). The CDR3 sequence is 15 residues long. Looked up from germline, CDR1 is LGHNA and CDR2 is YNFKEQ. The V end was cut by 0 bases, the J end by 7 bases, with 16 bases between. The CDR3 DNA follows: TGTGCCAGCAGCCAAGACGAACGGGACTCCGGAGAGCAGTACTTC. It yields the protein CASSQDERDSGEQYF.

This rearrangement joins TRBV27 to TRBJ2-1; 12 bases agree with TRBD2. CDR1 and CDR2 (germline): MNHEY, SMNVEV (reference sequence). The J segment lost 5 bases and the V segment lost 8 bases, leaving 10 bases of the junction unmatched. The CDR3 runs to 16 residues. Here the CDR3 reads CASLAGGPGWNNEQFF. The CDR3 nucleotides read TGTGCCAGCCTAGCGGGAGGGCCGGGTTGGAACAATGAGCAGTTCTTC.

This clone has more than one count but fewer than ten. The V gene is TRBV28, the J gene TRBJ1-5; D not resolved. V lost 11 bases to trimming and J lost 6 bases, with 14 bases between them. The length of the CDR3 is 12 residues. CDR1 is MDHEN, CDR2 SYDVKM, per germline. CDR3 residues: CAYGGNTQPQHF. In DNA, the CDR3 is TGTGCCTACGGAGGGAATACTCAGCCCCAGCATTTT.

The chain is built from TRBV4-2 and TRBJ1-1; tentatively, D is TRBD1 (6 bases). V lost 0 bases and J 4 bases, leaving 9 bases between the germline ends. The CDR3 is 14 amino acids. CDR1 is LGHNA, CDR2 YNFKEQ, per germline. The CDR3 coding sequence is TGTGCCAGCAGCCAAGATGACAGGCTCACTGAAGCTTTCTTT. Protein: CASSQDDRLTEAFF.

The chain carries TRBV2 and TRBJ2-1; possible D gene TRBD1, 5 bases. Trimming pared 8 bases from V and 9 bases from J, leaving 23 bases between. The CDR3 consists of 15 residues. The germline V gene encodes CDR1 SNHLY and CDR2 FYNNEI. CDR3 residues: CASAMRGRDSGEQFF. Here the CDR3 DNA reads TGTGCCAGCGCCATGCGAGGCAGGGATTCCGGTGAGCAGTTCTTC.

The rearrangement uses TRBV19 and TRBJ2-1; a weak D match, TRBD2 (6 bases). Trimming removed 7 bases at V and 4 bases at J, with 17 bases between. CDR3 length: 15 amino acids. The germline CDR1 and CDR2 sequences are LNHDA and SQIVND (reference sequence). CDR3 in amino acids: CASMAASENYNEQFF. CDR3 nucleotides: TGTGCCAGTATGGCGGCTAGCGAAAATTACAATGAGCAGTTCTTC. The variable domain in full, completed from reference TRBV19 and TRBJ2-1, reads DGGITQSPKYLFRKEGQNVTLSCEQNLNHDAMYWYRQDPGQGLRLIYYSQIVNDFQKGDIAEGYSVSREKKESFPLTVTSAQKNPTAFYLCASMAASENYNEQFFGPGTRLTVL.

The rearrangement uses TRBV5-4 and TRBJ2-2; 7 bases are shared with TRBD1. The J segment lost 4 bases and the V segment lost 0 bases, leaving 6 bases of the junction unmatched. Germline CDR1 reads SGHNT; CDR2 reads YYREEE (reference sequence). The CDR3 consists of 16 residues. For the CDR3, the DNA is TGTGCCAGCAGCTTGGCCCGGGGACAGCCCACCGGGGAGCTGTTTTTT. This sequence encodes CASSLARGQPTGELFF.

The gene calls are TRBV2 and TRBJ2-2, with D possibly matching TRBD2 (7 bases). Germline V gene data show CDR1 as SNHLY and CDR2 as FYNNEI. This CDR3 is built from 15 residues. Trimming stripped 6 bases from V and 1 base from J, with 12 bases between. The CDR3: CASRGGGGNTGELFF. CDR3 coding DNA: TGTGCCAGCAGAGGGGGAGGGGGGAACACCGGGGAGCTGTTTTTT.

The CDR3 nucleotides are TGCAGCGTTGGAGTGGGAGCTAAGTTGGAGACCCAGTACTTC. Its protein product is CSVGVGAKLETQYF. This chain uses TRBV29-1 with TRBJ2-5, with a tentative D call TRBD2 (5 bases). In germline, CDR1 is SQVTM, CDR2 ANQGSEA. V dropped 4 bases and J dropped 5 bases, with 17 bases sitting between them. CDR3 size: 14 residues.

The chain carries TRBV9 and TRBJ1-1, with a tentative D call TRBD1 (5 bases). Germline V gene sequence: CDR1 SGDLS, CDR2 YYNGEE. V lost 0 bases to trimming and J lost 5 bases, with 8 bases between them. The CDR3 contains 13 residues. The CDR3 DNA is TGTGCCAGCAGCGTAGTACAGGTAACTGAAGCTTTCTTT. Translating gives CASSVVQVTEAFF.

This clone has a single count. In the same sample, other DNA sequences code for this CDR3. The rearrangement uses TRBV27 and TRBJ1-4; 8 bases map to TRBD1. J gave up 0 bases and V 4 bases, and 1 base lay outside the gene matches. Germline assignment: CDR1 MNHEY and CDR2 SMNVEV (reference sequence). The CDR3 sequence is 15 residues long. CDR3 protein: CASSSQGATNEKLFF. In DNA form, the CDR3 reads TGTGCCAGCAGTTCACAGGGGGCAACTAATGAAAAACTGTTTTTT.

The J gene is TRBJ1-1, the V gene TRBV7-2; D remains unclear. The CDR3 is 14 amino acids. Per germline, CDR1 SGHTA and CDR2 FQGNSA. The germline V and J ends were trimmed by 3 bases and 1 base, with 9 bases remaining between them. The CDR3 DNA reads TGTGCCAGCAGCTTTTCCGGAGGGAACACTGAAGCTTTCTTT. Translated: CASSFSGGNTEAFF.

The rearrangement links TRBV6-1 to TRBJ2-2, with 7 bases matching TRBD2. Germline-derived CDR1 and CDR2 are MNHNS and SASEGT. V shed 11 bases and J 7 bases; nucleotides not matched to a gene: 10. The CDR3 extends over 13 amino acids. The CDR3 sequence: CAVRASGGGELFF. DNA of the CDR3: TGTGCCGTTCGGGCTTCGGGGGGCGGGGAGCTGTTTTTT.

The rearrangement uses TRBV7-9 and TRBJ2-7; D not certain. The CDR3 totals 12 residues. The V gene lost 5 bases and the J gene lost 0 bases, with 5 bases spanning the gap. Germline loops: CDR1 SEHNR, CDR2 FQNEAQ (reference sequence). CDR3 in DNA: TGTGCCAGCAGCCCAGGCTCCTACGAGCAGTACTTC. Translation gives CASSPGSYEQYF.

In its sample, this clone was seen a few times. The chain recombines TRBV7-8 with TRBJ1-1; maybe TRBD1 (6 bases). Per the germline V gene, CDR1 is SGHVS and CDR2 is FQNEAQ. V was shortened by 4 bases and J by 2 bases, with 11 bases between the two germline ends. This CDR3 contains 14 residues. The CDR3 nucleotides read TGTGCCAGCAGCTCCCTAGGGGGTAACACTGAAGCTTTCTTT. It yields the protein CASSSLGGNTEAFF.

The chain is built from TRBV5-1 and TRBJ2-5; tentative D call: TRBD2 (5 bases). Trimming took 7 bases from V and 1 from J, leaving 11 bases between them. This CDR3 is built from 13 residues. Looked up from germline, CDR1 is SGHRS and CDR2 is YFSETQ. The DNA of the CDR3 is TGCGCCAGCCACCAGCGGCCCCAAGAGACCCAGTACTTC. This translates into CASHQRPQETQYF.

This chain joins TRBV5-1 and TRBJ1-2, with a possible D match to TRBD1 (5 bases). The CDR3 sequence is 12 residues long. Germline CDR1 SGHRS, CDR2 YFSETQ. Trimming pared 1 base from V and 4 bases from J, leaving 5 bases between. CDR3 sequence (DNA): TGCGCCAGCAGCTTGCAGGGCTATGGCTACACCTTC. It translates to CASSLQGYGYTF. Combining the CDR3 with reference TRBV5-1 and TRBJ1-2 gives the whole variable domain KAGVTQTPRYLIKTRGQQVTLSCSPISGHRSVSWYQQTPGQGLQFLFEYFSETQRNKGNFPGRFSGRQFSNSRSEMNVSTLELGDSALYLCASSLQGYGYTFGSGTRLTVV.

This clone appeared a single time. The chain couples TRBV7-3 to TRBJ2-1; 9 bases match TRBD2. The V and J ends lost 0 bases and 9 bases, in that order; junction bases with no gene match: 9. Per germline, CDR1 SGHTA and CDR2 FQGTGA. The CDR3 consists of 16 residues. The CDR3: CASSLTEAGGRSEQFF. In nucleotides, the CDR3 is TGTGCCAGCAGCTTAACGGAAGCGGGAGGCCGGAGTGAGCAGTTCTTC.

The chain recombines TRBV29-1 with TRBJ2-3; TRBD2 matches 8 bases. From germline, CDR1 is SQVTM and CDR2 ANQGSEA. The CDR3 extends over 15 amino acids. J lost 4 bases, V lost 5 bases, and 11 bases had no gene match. The DNA of the CDR3 is TGCAGCGTTAAAATAGCGGGACTGGTCGCAGATACGCAGTATTTT. It yields the protein CSVKIAGLVADTQYF.

This sequence joins TRBV20-1 and TRBJ1-1; D is possibly TRBD1 (5 bases). The CDR3 has 11 amino acids. V was trimmed by 5 bases and J by 5 bases, leaving 9 bases between them. In germline, CDR1 is DFQATT, CDR2 SNEGSKA (reference sequence). In DNA form, the CDR3 reads TGCAGTGCTGGGGGGGAGACTGAAGCTTTCTTT. Protein sequence: CSAGGETEAFF.

The chain recombines TRBV2 with TRBJ1-4, with D tentatively TRBD1 (6 bases). The CDR3 has 15 residues. CDR1 is SNHLY and CDR2 is FYNNEI in the germline V gene. V was trimmed by 7 bases and J by 7 bases, leaving 19 bases between them. CDR3 protein: CASTIGGAAGEKLFF. CDR3 bases: TGTGCCAGCACCATCGGGGGGGCCGCGGGTGAAAAACTGTTTTTT.

The gene calls are TRBV9 and TRBJ1-3; TRBD1 matches 8 bases. The CDR3 sequence is 16 residues long. The V segment lost 4 bases and the J segment 4 bases; nucleotides outside the gene matches: 10. Germline V CDR1 and CDR2: SGDLS, YYNGEE. The CDR3 nucleotides are TGTGCCAGCAGCCCTTGGGGGCAGGGGGCGGGAAACACCATATATTTT. Translating it yields CASSPWGQGAGNTIYF.

The gene calls are TRBV19 and TRBJ2-7, with 7 bases lining up with TRBD1. Trimming cost V 3 bases and J 0 bases; bases outside gene matches: 5. Germline V gene lookup returns CDR1 LNHDA and CDR2 SQIVND (reference sequence). The CDR3 has 15 amino acids. The CDR3 is CASSIYPGGSYEQYF. DNA for the CDR3: TGTGCCAGTAGTATTTATCCAGGGGGCTCCTACGAGCAGTACTTC.

Only one count was recorded for this clone. This sequence joins TRBV5-1 and TRBJ2-7; 10 bases match TRBD2. Germline loops: CDR1 SGHRS, CDR2 YFSETQ. With 4 bases clipped from V and 3 bases from J, the junction kept 4 bases outside the gene matches. This CDR3 has 14 residues. The CDR3 is CASSEREGLYEQYF. The CDR3 nucleotides are TGCGCCAGCAGCGAGCGGGAGGGCCTCTACGAGCAGTACTTC.

V and J are TRBV7-9 and TRBJ2-1, with D possibly being TRBD2 (5 bases). CDR1 and CDR2 from the germline V gene are SEHNR and FQNEAQ (reference sequence). V lost 1 base and J 7 bases, leaving 11 bases between the germline ends. This CDR3 is 14 amino acids long. The CDR3 nucleotides read TGTGCCAGCAGCTTAGGCGGGCTGGGGAATGAGCAGTTCTTC. Residues: CASSLGGLGNEQFF.